What follows are 11 T cell receptor beta chains derived from one specimen sequenced in a study of blood T cell repertoires in COVID-19. Method: immunoSEQ multiplex PCR; TCRdb's copy keeps in-frame clones and lacks some. Of about 420,000 clones listed, around nine tenths are singletons. Sample: peripheral blood. These receptors came from a man aged 18-30 years with COVID-19, enrolled during active disease.

The CDR3: CSAQSQAPSTDTQYF. CDR3 coding DNA: TGCAGCGCCCAATCGCAGGCCCCTAGCACAGATACGCAGTATTTT. V gene TRBV29-1 combines with J gene TRBJ2-3; D call uncertain. The CDR3 runs 15 residues. Germline V gene lookup returns CDR1 SQVTM and CDR2 ANQGSEA. V was cut by 7 bases and J by 0 bases, with 17 bases left in between.

This clone was counted once. This sequence joins TRBV25-1 and TRBJ1-4; 7 bases match TRBD1. The germline gives CDR1 MGHDK, CDR2 SYGVNS. The CDR3 contains 15 residues. Trimming cost V 2 bases and J 3 bases; bases outside gene matches: 3. The CDR3 DNA follows: TGTGCCAGCAGTGAACCGGGGACAGCTAATGAAAAACTGTTTTTT. Translation: CASSEPGTANEKLFF.

The rearrangement uses TRBV5-1 and TRBJ2-2, with D hard to call. CDR1 and CDR2 (germline): SGHRS, YFSETQ. The CDR3 totals 14 residues. Trimming pared 0 bases from V and 7 bases from J, leaving 10 bases between. The CDR3 DNA reads TGCGCCAGCAGCTTGGGGAACGACAACGGGGAGCTGTTTTTT. Translation gives CASSLGNDNGELFF.

The V call is TRBV11-2, the J call TRBJ2-5; 10 nucleotides match TRBD2. The V segment lost 2 bases and the J segment 4 bases; nucleotides outside the gene matches: 13. This CDR3 is built from 18 residues. The germline V gene has CDR1 SGHAT and CDR2 FQNNGV. The CDR3 here is CASSLRVSGGGLTETQYF. CDR3 bases: TGTGCCAGCAGCTTAAGGGTCAGCGGGGGGGGACTTACAGAGACCCAGTACTTC.

The chain has TRBV29-1 and TRBJ1-1; D is unresolved. Germline V lookup: CDR1 SQVTM, CDR2 ANQGSEA. Trimming took 8 bases from V and 0 from J, leaving 13 bases between them. The CDR3 extends over 13 amino acids. As DNA, the CDR3 is TGCAGCTTTAGGAGGGAAGTGAACACTGAAGCTTTCTTT. Translating gives CSFRREVNTEAFF.

This chain links TRBV7-8 with TRBJ1-1; D is undetermined. The CDR3 covers 14 residues. The V end was cut by 7 bases, the J end by 4 bases, with 16 bases between. Germline V gives CDR1 SGHVS, CDR2 FQNEAQ. The CDR3 is CASNHRAGSTEAFF. CDR3 in DNA: TGTGCCAGCAACCACCGGGCCGGGAGCACTGAAGCTTTCTTT.

The V gene is TRBV2, the J gene TRBJ2-1, with D unclear. The CDR3 loop spans 14 amino acids. V was shortened by 6 bases and J by 2 bases, with 11 bases between the two germline ends. Germline V gives CDR1 SNHLY, CDR2 FYNNEI. This CDR3 is CASRKLPPYNEQFF. The CDR3, as DNA: TGTGCCAGCAGGAAACTACCCCCCTACAATGAGCAGTTCTTC. Drawing the rest from reference TRBV2 and TRBJ2-1, the complete variable domain is EPEVTQTPSHQVTQMGQEVILRCVPISNHLYFYWYRQILGQKVEFLVSFYNNEISEKSEIFDDQFSVERPDGSNFTLKIRSTKLEDSAMYFCASRKLPPYNEQFFGPGTRLTVL.

The chain combines TRBV30 with TRBJ1-2; 8 bases are shared with TRBD1. Germline values: CDR1 GTSNPN, CDR2 SVGIG (reference sequence). With V trimmed by 3 bases and J by 4 bases, 10 bases remained unmatched. This CDR3 has 15 amino acids. The CDR3 coding sequence is TGTGCCTGGAGAAGAACAGGGGGATTAGGCTATGGCTACACCTTC. Its translation is CAWRRTGGLGYGYTF.

The J gene is TRBJ1-4, the V gene TRBV30; 10 nucleotides align to TRBD1. The CDR3 extends over 17 amino acids. Germline-derived CDR1 and CDR2 are GTSNPN and SVGIG (reference sequence). V lost 2 bases, J lost 3 bases, and 9 bases stayed unmatched. In nucleotides, the CDR3 is TGTGCCTGGAGTCACCCGGACAGGGGGAGAGCTAATGAAAAACTGTTTTTT. Amino acid sequence: CAWSHPDRGRANEKLFF.

The chain couples TRBV2 to TRBJ1-5; TRBD1 is a possible D gene (6 bases). Trimming left V 6 bases short and J 7 bases short, with 13 bases between. The CDR3 has 13 residues. Germline CDR1 and CDR2: SNHLY and FYNNEI. The CDR3: CASRVDSLQPQHF. In DNA form, the CDR3 reads TGTGCCAGCAGGGTGGACAGCCTACAGCCCCAGCATTTT.

This chain joins TRBV18 and TRBJ1-5; a possible D gene is TRBD1 (6 bases). Deletions cut 1 base from V and 5 bases from J, with 15 bases between. The CDR3 sequence is 16 residues long. From germline, CDR1 is KGHSH and CDR2 LQKENI. In nucleotides, the CDR3 is TGTGCCAGCTCACCACTCTTTACAGGGAGGGATCAGCCCCAGCATTTT. Protein sequence: CASSPLFTGRDQPQHF.